This T cell receptor (beta chain) was retrieved from a study of shared clonotypes between healthy human individuals. The donors, all of them Caucasian adults, lived in Nashville, Tennessee. The table came from immunoSEQ multiplex PCR; TCRdb's copy has only in-frame clones and leaves some out. The repertoire holds over a million clones, around 98% seen once, with approximately 0.44% in the top ten. The V gene end was trimmed by 1 base and the J gene end by 6 bases; junction bases not matched to a gene: 5. CDR1 KGHSH and CDR2 LQKENI come from the germline V gene. The CDR3 extends over 15 amino acids. The source of this sequence is a man aged 30 to 39 in good health. Sequencing was performed on naive CD4+ T cells sorted from blood. The subset here: CD45RA+ positively selected. This chain uses TRBV18 with TRBJ1-5; the match to TRBD1 covers 8 bases. The CDR3: CASSPRQGAGQPQHF. The CDR3 nucleotides read TGTGCCAGCTCACCACGGCAGGGGGCAGGTCAGCCCCAGCATTTT.